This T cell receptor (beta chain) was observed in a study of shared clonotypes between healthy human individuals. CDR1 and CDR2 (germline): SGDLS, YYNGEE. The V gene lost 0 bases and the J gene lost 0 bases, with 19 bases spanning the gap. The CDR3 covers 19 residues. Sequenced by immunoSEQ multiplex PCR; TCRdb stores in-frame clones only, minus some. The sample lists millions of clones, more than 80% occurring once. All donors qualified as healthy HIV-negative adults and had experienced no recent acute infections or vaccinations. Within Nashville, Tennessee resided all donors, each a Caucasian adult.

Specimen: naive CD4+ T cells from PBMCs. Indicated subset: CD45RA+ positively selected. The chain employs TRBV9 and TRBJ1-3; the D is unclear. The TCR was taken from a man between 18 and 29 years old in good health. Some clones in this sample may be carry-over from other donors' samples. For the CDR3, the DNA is TGTGCCAGCAGCGTAGAGGAACAGCACAACGCCTTCTCTGGAAACACCATATATTTT. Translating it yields CASSVEEQHNAFSGNTIYF.